The rows below give T cell receptor beta chains drawn from one sample of a study of T cell responses to AZD1222 COVID-19 vaccine. Some clones are missing from TCRdb's copy, which holds only in-frame ones; the method was immunoSEQ multiplex PCR. The sample records some 80,000 clones, more than 85% being singletons. This sample comprised peripheral blood, obtained on day 0 of AZD1222 vaccination. The source is an adult in good health. CDR3s include the opening cysteine and the closing phenylalanine or tryptophan. D genes are given only for firm matches. Expanded clones are given a class, and other clones once, few, many or no size at all.

j_gene: TRBJ1-3; abundance: NA; v_gene: TRBV28; d_gene: NA; CDR3nt: TGTGCCAGCAACTCTCATGGGGGAGGGACGGGAAACACCATATATTTT; CDR3aa: CASNSHGGGTGNTIYF
j_gene: TRBJ2-5; abundance: NA; v_gene: TRBV28; d_gene: TRBD1; CDR3nt: TGTGCCAGCAGTTCCCCCGGGACAGGGGGAAAAGAGACCCAGTACTTC; CDR3aa: CASSSPGTGGKETQYF
j_gene: TRBJ2-7; abundance: NA; v_gene: TRBV5-1; d_gene: NA; CDR3nt: TGCGCCAGCAGCTTGGCCGGGGTTAGTCCCTACGAGCAGTACTTC; CDR3aa: CASSLAGVSPYEQYF
j_gene: TRBJ1-2; abundance: NA; v_gene: TRBV7-8; d_gene: NA; CDR3nt: TGTGCCAGCAGCCCTCGGCGGGATAGGGATGGCTACACCTTC; CDR3aa: CASSPRRDRDGYTF
j_gene: TRBJ1-4; abundance: NA; v_gene: TRBV10-3; d_gene: NA; CDR3nt: TGTGCCATCAGTGAGTCGCTCGGAGGGGTTCCCGGAGATGAAAAACTGTTTTTT; CDR3aa: CAISESLGGVPGDEKLFF
j_gene: TRBJ1-3; abundance: NA; v_gene: TRBV10-1; d_gene: NA; CDR3nt: TGCGCCAGCAGTACGTCACAGAACTCTGGAAACACCATATATTTT; CDR3aa: CASSTSQNSGNTIYF
j_gene: TRBJ2-1; abundance: once; v_gene: TRBV10-3; d_gene: TRBD1; CDR3nt: TGTGCCATCGAAGACTCCGGGACAGGGTTCGACAATGAGCAGTTCTTC; CDR3aa: CAIEDSGTGFDNEQFF
j_gene: TRBJ2-7; abundance: few; v_gene: TRBV25-1; d_gene: TRBD2; CDR3nt: TGTGCCAGCGGGACTAGCGGGGGCCAAGGGCAGTACTTC; CDR3aa: CASGTSGGQGQYF
j_gene: TRBJ2-7; abundance: NA; v_gene: TRBV3-1/TRBV3-2; d_gene: NA; CDR3nt: TGTGCCAGCAGCCACGCCTTGTGGGATCCCTACGAGCAGTACTTC; CDR3aa: CASSHALWDPYEQYF
j_gene: TRBJ1-5; abundance: NA; v_gene: TRBV5-5; d_gene: NA; CDR3nt: TGTGCCAGCAGCTTTCGGCAGGGCGATAGCAATCAGCCCCAGCATTTT; CDR3aa: CASSFRQGDSNQPQHF
j_gene: TRBJ1-5; abundance: once; v_gene: TRBV5-6; d_gene: NA; CDR3nt: TGTGCCAGCAGCTTACTGGGGGACGGCAATCAGCCCCAGCATTTT; CDR3aa: CASSLLGDGNQPQHF
j_gene: TRBJ1-6; abundance: NA; v_gene: TRBV2; d_gene: NA; CDR3nt: TGTGCCAGCCGGCGGAGCTCCTATAATTCACCCCTCCACTTT; CDR3aa: CASRRSSYNSPLHF
j_gene: TRBJ2-7; abundance: few; v_gene: TRBV15; d_gene: TRBD1; CDR3nt: TGTGCCACCAGCAGCTACAGGGGGCACTCCTACGAGCAGTACTTC; CDR3aa: CATSSYRGHSYEQYF
j_gene: TRBJ1-1; abundance: NA; v_gene: TRBV2; d_gene: NA; CDR3nt: TGTGCCAGCAGAGGGGGCACTGAAGCTTTCTTT; CDR3aa: CASRGGTEAFF
j_gene: TRBJ2-3; abundance: NA; v_gene: TRBV19; d_gene: NA; CDR3nt: TGTGCCAGTAGAGAGCGGGGCACAGATACGCAGTATTTT; CDR3aa: CASRERGTDTQYF
j_gene: TRBJ2-1; abundance: NA; v_gene: TRBV20-1; d_gene: NA; CDR3nt: TGCAGTGCTAGTTCTTATGAGCAGTTCTTC; CDR3aa: CSASSYEQFF
j_gene: TRBJ1-6; abundance: NA; v_gene: TRBV6-5; d_gene: NA; CDR3nt: TGTGCCAGCAGTTACTCGAAGTTGATAGGGAATTCACCCCTCCACTTT; CDR3aa: CASSYSKLIGNSPLHF
j_gene: TRBJ2-2; abundance: NA; v_gene: TRBV7-9; d_gene: TRBD1; CDR3nt: TGTGCCAGCAGTCTTGCACTTAGCGGACAGGGAAACACCGGGGAGCTGTTTTTT; CDR3aa: CASSLALSGQGNTGELFF
j_gene: TRBJ1-1; abundance: once; v_gene: TRBV11-3; d_gene: TRBD1; CDR3nt: TGTGCCAGCAGCCCCCGGACAGGGCCGAACACTGAAGCTTTCTTT; CDR3aa: CASSPRTGPNTEAFF
j_gene: TRBJ1-4; abundance: NA; v_gene: TRBV4-1; d_gene: TRBD1; CDR3nt: TGCGCCAGCAGCCCATCCCCGACATCGGGACAGAGTAATGAAAAACTGTTTTTT; CDR3aa: CASSPSPTSGQSNEKLFF
j_gene: TRBJ2-3; abundance: NA; v_gene: TRBV5-1; d_gene: NA; CDR3nt: TGCGCCAGCAGCTTGCGCGGGGCCGGGCCGAGCGGAGATACGCAGTATTTT; CDR3aa: CASSLRGAGPSGDTQYF
j_gene: TRBJ1-1; abundance: NA; v_gene: TRBV25-1; d_gene: NA; CDR3nt: TGTGCCAGCAGTTGGATGGGGGGCACTGAAGCTTTCTTT; CDR3aa: CASSWMGGTEAFF
j_gene: TRBJ1-1; abundance: NA; v_gene: TRBV29-1; d_gene: NA; CDR3nt: TGCAGCGTTGACAGGGGAGTTGGGTCAGCTTTCTTT; CDR3aa: CSVDRGVGSAFF
j_gene: TRBJ1-2; abundance: NA; v_gene: TRBV3-1/TRBV3-2; d_gene: NA; CDR3nt: TGTGCCAGCAGCCAACGGGGGGGTAGTGGCTACACCTTC; CDR3aa: CASSQRGGSGYTF
j_gene: TRBJ2-2; abundance: NA; v_gene: TRBV10-3; d_gene: TRBD2; CDR3nt: TGTGCCATCAGTGACTCAGCGGGGGGCCGTGGCGGGGAGCTGTTTTTT; CDR3aa: CAISDSAGGRGGELFF
j_gene: TRBJ1-2; abundance: NA; v_gene: TRBV5-6; d_gene: NA; CDR3nt: TGTGCCAGCAGCTTGGCTAACTATGGCTACACCTTC; CDR3aa: CASSLANYGYTF
j_gene: TRBJ1-4; abundance: NA; v_gene: TRBV18; d_gene: NA; CDR3nt: TGTGCCAGCTCACCGGCTAATGAAAAACTGTTTTTT; CDR3aa: CASSPANEKLFF
j_gene: TRBJ1-1; abundance: NA; v_gene: TRBV7-9; d_gene: NA; CDR3nt: TGTGCCAGCAAATGGGGGTCCCCGAACACTGAAGCTTTCTTT; CDR3aa: CASKWGSPNTEAFF
j_gene: TRBJ1-3; abundance: NA; v_gene: TRBV6-5; d_gene: TRBD1; CDR3nt: TGTGCCAGCGGACAGGGTGCTGGAAACACCATATATTTT; CDR3aa: CASGQGAGNTIYF
j_gene: TRBJ2-7; abundance: NA; v_gene: TRBV28; d_gene: NA; CDR3nt: TGTGCCAGCAGTTACAGGCTTATCCCCTACGAGCAGTACTTC; CDR3aa: CASSYRLIPYEQYF
j_gene: TRBJ1-5; abundance: once; v_gene: TRBV30; d_gene: TRBD1; CDR3nt: TGTGCCTGCCCCCAGGGGGTTAGCAATCAGCCCCAGCATTTT; CDR3aa: CACPQGVSNQPQHF
j_gene: TRBJ2-2; abundance: NA; v_gene: TRBV11-3; d_gene: NA; CDR3nt: TGTGCCAGCAGCTTAAATAGCGCCGGGGAGCTGTTTTTT; CDR3aa: CASSLNSAGELFF
j_gene: TRBJ1-2; abundance: NA; v_gene: TRBV3-1/TRBV3-2; d_gene: NA; CDR3nt: TGTGCCAGCAGCCCGCAAGGGCGCGAATATGGCTACACCTTC; CDR3aa: CASSPQGREYGYTF
j_gene: TRBJ1-5; abundance: NA; v_gene: TRBV2; d_gene: NA; CDR3nt: TGTGCCAGCAGAGCGACCCAGGGGATTAGCAATCAGCCCCAGCATTTT; CDR3aa: CASRATQGISNQPQHF
j_gene: TRBJ1-2; abundance: NA; v_gene: TRBV5-4; d_gene: NA; CDR3nt: TGTGCCAGCAGCTTACCCGGGTCCCTATATGGCTACACCTTC; CDR3aa: CASSLPGSLYGYTF
j_gene: TRBJ1-5; abundance: few; v_gene: TRBV19; d_gene: NA; CDR3nt: TGTGCCAGTAGTGACGGACAGATAAGCAATCAGCCCCAGCATTTT; CDR3aa: CASSDGQISNQPQHF
j_gene: TRBJ2-2; abundance: NA; v_gene: TRBV28; d_gene: TRBD1; CDR3nt: TGTGCCAGCAGTTCCCTACAGGGGGCCACCGGGGAGCTGTTTTTT; CDR3aa: CASSSLQGATGELFF
j_gene: TRBJ2-1; abundance: NA; v_gene: TRBV7-2; d_gene: TRBD2; CDR3nt: TGTGCCAGCAGCTTATCCCCGGGGGGACTAACCTACTACAATGAGCAGTTCTTC; CDR3aa: CASSLSPGGLTYYNEQFF
j_gene: TRBJ1-1; abundance: NA; v_gene: TRBV28; d_gene: NA; CDR3nt: TGTGCCAGCAGTTTATGGAGGGAAAACACTGAAGCTTTCTTT; CDR3aa: CASSLWRENTEAFF
j_gene: TRBJ1-4; abundance: NA; v_gene: TRBV4-1; d_gene: TRBD1; CDR3nt: TGCGCCAGCAGTTTCGACAGGGTCGTGGCTACTAATGAAAAACTGTTTTTT; CDR3aa: CASSFDRVVATNEKLFF
j_gene: TRBJ2-6; abundance: NA; v_gene: TRBV19; d_gene: TRBD1; CDR3nt: TGTGCCAGTAGTAATCACCGGGACAGGGGGCTCTCTGGGGCCAACGTCCTGACTTTC; CDR3aa: CASSNHRDRGLSGANVLTF